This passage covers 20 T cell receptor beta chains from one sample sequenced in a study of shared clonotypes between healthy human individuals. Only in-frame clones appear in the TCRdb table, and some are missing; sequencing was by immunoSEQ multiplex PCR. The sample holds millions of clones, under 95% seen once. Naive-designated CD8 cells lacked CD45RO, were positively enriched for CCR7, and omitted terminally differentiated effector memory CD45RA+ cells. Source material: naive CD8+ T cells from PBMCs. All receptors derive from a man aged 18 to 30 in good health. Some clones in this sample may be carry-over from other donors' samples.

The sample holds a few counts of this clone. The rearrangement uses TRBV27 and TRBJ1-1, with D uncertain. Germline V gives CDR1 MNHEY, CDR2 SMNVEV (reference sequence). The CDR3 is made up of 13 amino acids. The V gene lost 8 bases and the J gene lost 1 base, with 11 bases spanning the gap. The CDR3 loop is CASGWTANTEAFF. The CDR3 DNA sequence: TGTGCCAGCGGTTGGACGGCGAACACTGAAGCTTTCTTT.

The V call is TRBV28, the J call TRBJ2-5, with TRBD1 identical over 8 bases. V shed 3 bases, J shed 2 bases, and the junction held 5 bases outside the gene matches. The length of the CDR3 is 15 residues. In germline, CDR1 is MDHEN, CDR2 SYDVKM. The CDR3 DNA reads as TGTGCCAGCAGTTTTACAGGGGGACTGCAAGAGACCCAGTACTTC. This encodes CASSFTGGLQETQYF.

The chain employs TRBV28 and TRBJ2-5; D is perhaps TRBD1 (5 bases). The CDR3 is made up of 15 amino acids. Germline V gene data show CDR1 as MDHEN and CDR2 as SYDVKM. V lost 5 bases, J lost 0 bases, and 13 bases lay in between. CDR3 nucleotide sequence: TGTGCCAGCAGTCCCAGGGCTATCTACCAAGAGACCCAGTACTTC. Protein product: CASSPRAIYQETQYF.

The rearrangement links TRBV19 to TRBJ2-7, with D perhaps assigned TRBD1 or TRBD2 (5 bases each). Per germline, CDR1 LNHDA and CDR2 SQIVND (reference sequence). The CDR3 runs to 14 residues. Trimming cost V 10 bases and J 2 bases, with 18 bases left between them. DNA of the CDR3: TGTGCCACCTCAGGGCTAGCTGGGACCTACGAGCAGTACTTC. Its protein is CATSGLAGTYEQYF.

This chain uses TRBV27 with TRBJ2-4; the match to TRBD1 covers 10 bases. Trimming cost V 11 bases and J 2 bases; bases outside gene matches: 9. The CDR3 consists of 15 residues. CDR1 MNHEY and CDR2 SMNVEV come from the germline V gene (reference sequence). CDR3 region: CAARGTGVTKNIQYF. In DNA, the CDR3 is TGTGCCGCTAGGGGGACAGGGGTCACCAAAAACATTCAGTACTTC.

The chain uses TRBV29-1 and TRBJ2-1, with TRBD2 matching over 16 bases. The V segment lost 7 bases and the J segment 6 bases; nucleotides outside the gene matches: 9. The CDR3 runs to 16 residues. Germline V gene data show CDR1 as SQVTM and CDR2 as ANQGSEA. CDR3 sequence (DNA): TGCAGCGCGGGACTAGCGGGAGGGCCTGGGGTCAATGAGCAGTTCTTC. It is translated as CSAGLAGGPGVNEQFF.

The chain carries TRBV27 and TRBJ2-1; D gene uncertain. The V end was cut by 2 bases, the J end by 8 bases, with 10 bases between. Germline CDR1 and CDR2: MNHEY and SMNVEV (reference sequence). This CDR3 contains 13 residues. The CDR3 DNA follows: TGTGCCAGCAGTTTAGGTAGGCACGATGAGCAGTTCTTC. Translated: CASSLGRHDEQFF.

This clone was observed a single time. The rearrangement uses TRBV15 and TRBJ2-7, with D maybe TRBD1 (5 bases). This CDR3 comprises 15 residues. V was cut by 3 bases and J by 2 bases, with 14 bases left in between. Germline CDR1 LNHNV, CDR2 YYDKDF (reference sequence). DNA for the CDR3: TGTGCCACCAGCAGCTCGGCAGGGTTTGCCTACGAGCAGTACTTC. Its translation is CATSSSAGFAYEQYF.

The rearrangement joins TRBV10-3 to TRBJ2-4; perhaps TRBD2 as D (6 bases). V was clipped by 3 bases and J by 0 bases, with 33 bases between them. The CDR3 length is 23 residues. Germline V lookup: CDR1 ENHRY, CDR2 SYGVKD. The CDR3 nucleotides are TGTGCCATCAGTGACCTTGCCCCGGTTTCTATGGGTAGCGGAGTACTAGCCAAAAACATTCAGTACTTC. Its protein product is CAISDLAPVSMGSGVLAKNIQYF.

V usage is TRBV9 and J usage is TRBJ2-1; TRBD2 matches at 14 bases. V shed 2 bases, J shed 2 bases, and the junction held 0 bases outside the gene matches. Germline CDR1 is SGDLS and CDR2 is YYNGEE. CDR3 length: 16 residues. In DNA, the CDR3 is TGTGCCAGCAGCGTGACTAGCGGGAGGGCCTACAATGAGCAGTTCTTC. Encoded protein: CASSVTSGRAYNEQFF.

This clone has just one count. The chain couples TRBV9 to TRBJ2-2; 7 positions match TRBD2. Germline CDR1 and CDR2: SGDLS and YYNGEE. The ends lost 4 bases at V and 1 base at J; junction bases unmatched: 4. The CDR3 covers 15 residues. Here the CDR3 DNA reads TGTGCCAGCAGCCCCTGGGGGGGGAACACCGGGGAGCTGTTTTTT. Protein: CASSPWGGNTGELFF.

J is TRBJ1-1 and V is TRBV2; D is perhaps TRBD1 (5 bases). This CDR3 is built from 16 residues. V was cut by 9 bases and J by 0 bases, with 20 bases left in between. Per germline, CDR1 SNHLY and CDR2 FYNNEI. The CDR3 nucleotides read TGTGCCAGTAGAGGCCGGGACGTCAAGTTGAACACTGAAGCTTTCTTT. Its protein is CASRGRDVKLNTEAFF.

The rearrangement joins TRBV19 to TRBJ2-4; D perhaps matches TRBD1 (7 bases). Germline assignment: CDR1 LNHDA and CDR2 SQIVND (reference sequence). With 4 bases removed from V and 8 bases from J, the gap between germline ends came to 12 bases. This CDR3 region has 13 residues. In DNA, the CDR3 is TGTGCCAGTAGTACGGGACAGCGGGACATTCAGTACTTC. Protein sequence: CASSTGQRDIQYF. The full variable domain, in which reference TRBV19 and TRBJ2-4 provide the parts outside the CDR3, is DGGITQSPKYLFRKEGQNVTLSCEQNLNHDAMYWYRQDPGQGLRLIYYSQIVNDFQKGDIAEGYSVSREKKESFPLTVTSAQKNPTAFYLCASSTGQRDIQYFGAGTRLSVL.

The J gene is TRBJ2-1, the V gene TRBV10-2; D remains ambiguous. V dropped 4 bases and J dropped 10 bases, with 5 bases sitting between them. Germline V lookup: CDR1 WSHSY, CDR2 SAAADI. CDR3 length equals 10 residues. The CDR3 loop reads CASSGPEQFF. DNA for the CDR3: TGCGCCAGCAGTGGGCCGGAGCAGTTCTTC.

CDR3 amino acids: CASSSGTGGNGYTF. The DNA of the CDR3 is TGTGCCAGCAGCTCCGGGACAGGGGGGAATGGCTACACCTTC. The V call is TRBV5-6, the J call TRBJ1-2; 11 bases are a match to TRBD1. Germline CDR1 is SGHDT and CDR2 is YYEEEE. This CDR3 region has 14 residues. Unmatched junction bases numbered 4, after V lost 3 bases and J lost 6 bases.

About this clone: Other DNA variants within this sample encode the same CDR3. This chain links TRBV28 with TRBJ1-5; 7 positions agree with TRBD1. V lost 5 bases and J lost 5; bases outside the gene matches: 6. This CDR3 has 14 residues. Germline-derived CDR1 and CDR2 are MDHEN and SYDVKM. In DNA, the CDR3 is TGTGCCAGCAGTCTCCGACAGGGACATCAGCCCCAGCATTTT. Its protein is CASSLRQGHQPQHF.

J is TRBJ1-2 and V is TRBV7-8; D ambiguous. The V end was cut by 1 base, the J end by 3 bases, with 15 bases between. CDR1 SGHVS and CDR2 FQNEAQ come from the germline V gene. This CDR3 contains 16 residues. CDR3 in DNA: TGTGCCAGCAGCTTAGTAGGTAGGGCGCAGGACTATGGCTACACCTTC. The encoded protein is CASSLVGRAQDYGYTF.

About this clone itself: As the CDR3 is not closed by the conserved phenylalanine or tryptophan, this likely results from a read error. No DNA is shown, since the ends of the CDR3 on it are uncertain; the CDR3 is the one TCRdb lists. CDR3 residues: CAISHVGGTGPLFV. This chain uses TRBV10-3 with TRBJ1-2; TRBD1, the D gene given by the table, was not confirmed from the DNA. The CDR3 is 14 residues long, ends included. Germline V gene sequence: CDR1 ENHRY, CDR2 SYGVKD.

The chain's CDR3 is CASSYSKRPATVEQFF. CDR3 nucleotides: TGTGCCAGCAGTTACTCGAAGAGACCCGCAACCGTTGAGCAGTTCTTC. This sequence joins TRBV6-5 and TRBJ2-1; D remains ambiguous. V shed 0 bases and J shed 9 bases, with 18 bases lying between them. The CDR3 consists of 16 residues. Per germline, CDR1 MNHEY and CDR2 SVGAGI.

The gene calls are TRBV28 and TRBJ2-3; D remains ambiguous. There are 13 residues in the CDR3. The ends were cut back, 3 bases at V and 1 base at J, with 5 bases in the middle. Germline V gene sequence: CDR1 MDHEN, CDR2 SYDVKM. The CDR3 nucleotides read TGTGCCAGCAGTTTCCTCCGCACAGATACGCAGTATTTT. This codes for CASSFLRTDTQYF.